This T cell receptor (beta chain) was recorded in a study of cytomegalovirus exposure and HLA in healthy donors. Study observations and caveats: TCR beta sequences reportedly predicted most subjects' HLA-A and HLA-B alleles accurately.

CDR3 size: 14 residues. Trimming shortened V by 4 bases and J by 6 bases, and 14 bases separated the two germline ends. CDR1 SGHRS and CDR2 YFSETQ come from the germline V gene. Healthy people donating bone marrow made up the donors. PCR involved 60 Vbeta and 13 Jbeta primers. Clones were sequenced by immunoSEQ multiplex PCR, and TCRdb holds only the in-frame ones, with some missing. The table lists 120,000 or so clones, around three quarters of them singletons, with just under 6.5% in the top ten. Note on this clone: Its target is unknown.

This sequence was found in a woman aged 40 to 50 in good health and CMV-seronegative. The sample consisted of PBMCs. The chain joins TRBV5-1 to TRBJ2-4; weak D call: TRBD1 (6 bases). The CDR3 nucleotides read TGCGCCAGCAGCCCACAGGGAAGGGGAAACATTCAGTACTTC. This gives the protein CASSPQGRGNIQYF.